These 29 T cell receptor beta chains came from one sample sequenced in a study of blood T cells in healthy people across ages. Next came a second PCR, run for 7 to 11 cycles, which used a sample-barcoded 5' primer along with a J-beta primer mix. MiXCR was run by TCRdb on the 5' RACE reads, yielding one entry per CDR3 protein. The table records about 800,000 distinct CDR3 sequences, more than 20% of them present only once. This sample was shared with a second study, whose subject was T cells of mothers and their children.

The material sequenced was blood. These receptors were obtained from a boy younger than 18 in good health.

This chain uses TRBV7-2 with TRBJ2-7; D could derive from TRBD1 or TRBD2 (7 bases each). Germline CDR1 reads SGHTA; CDR2 reads FQGNSA. Between the trimmed V and J ends, which lost 0 bases and 5 bases, there was a span of 14 bases. This CDR3 region has 15 residues. CDR3: CASSLAGGGRNEQYF. CDR3 coding DNA: TGTGCCAGCAGCTTAGCGGGAGGGGGCCGGAACGAGCAGTACTTC.

The sample holds a few counts of this clonotype. V usage is TRBV4-1 and J usage is TRBJ2-5; D is ambiguous. Germline CDR1 MGHRA, CDR2 YSYEKL. There are 14 residues in the CDR3. Trimming took off 1 base at V and 2 bases at J, with 8 bases between the two ends. In DNA form, the CDR3 reads TGCGCCAGCAGCCAAGTGGGTCTACAAGAGACCCAGTACTTC. This sequence encodes CASSQVGLQETQYF.

About this clonotype itself: One junction end does not reproduce the germline sequence, and a read error may be involved. This rearrangement joins TRBV7-2 to TRBJ2-5; TRBD2 aligns across 10 bases. Germline CDR1 is SGHTA and CDR2 is FQGNSA. The CDR3 is 14 amino acids. In DNA, the CDR3 is TGTGTCAGCAGCTTAGCGGGGGGAGGAGAGACCCAGTACTTC. Its protein is CVSSLAGGGETQYF.

The V call is TRBV5-1, the J call TRBJ2-1; 8 bases match TRBD2. Germline V lookup: CDR1 SGHRS, CDR2 YFSETQ. The CDR3 length is 15 residues. The V gene end was trimmed by 5 bases and the J gene end by 4 bases; junction bases not matched to a gene: 8. CDR3 protein: CASSAAGETYNEQFF. The DNA for the CDR3 is TGCGCCAGCAGTGCAGCGGGGGAGACGTACAATGAGCAGTTCTTC. Looking up the rest from reference TRBV5-1 and TRBJ2-1 gives the full variable domain: KAGVTQTPRYLIKTRGQQVTLSCSPISGHRSVSWYQQTPGQGLQFLFEYFSETQRNKGNFPGRFSGRQFSNSRSEMNVSTLELGDSALYLCASSAAGETYNEQFFGPGTRLTVL.

There are a few counts of this clonotype. The chain employs TRBV27 and TRBJ2-3, with 16 positions matching TRBD2. The V and J ends lost 0 bases and 7 bases, in that order; junction bases with no gene match: 7. CDR3 length: 18 amino acids. CDR1 and CDR2 from the germline V gene are MNHEY and SMNVEV (reference sequence). CDR3 region: CASSLSRGLAGGHYTQYF. CDR3 sequence (DNA): TGTGCCAGCAGTTTATCCCGGGGACTAGCGGGGGGGCACTATACGCAGTATTTT.

This chain links TRBV7-9 with TRBJ2-7, with 7 positions matching TRBD2. V lost 5 bases, J lost 3 bases, and 7 bases stayed unmatched. Germline V gene data show CDR1 as SEHNR and CDR2 as FQNEAQ (reference sequence). The CDR3 length is 14 residues. CDR3 protein: CASSDNQRGYEQYF. DNA of the CDR3: TGTGCCAGCAGCGATAACCAGCGGGGCTACGAGCAGTACTTC.

The chain combines TRBV2 with TRBJ2-5; 7 positions agree with TRBD1. The ends lost 3 bases at V and 13 bases at J; junction bases unmatched: 8. Germline loops: CDR1 SNHLY, CDR2 FYNNEI. The CDR3 totals 12 residues. The CDR3 DNA is TGTGCCAGCAGTGATATGGACAGGTTCAGGTACTTC. Translated, it gives CASSDMDRFRYF.

J is TRBJ1-2 and V is TRBV4-3; no firm D call. The V gene's germline CDR1 is LGHNA and CDR2 YSLEER. Trimming pared 1 base from V and 1 base from J, leaving 10 bases between. This CDR3 is built from 15 residues. The CDR3 nucleotides are TGCGCCAGCAGCCAAGGGAACAGCCTTAACTATGGCTACACCTTC. Translation: CASSQGNSLNYGYTF.

The chain combines TRBV29-1 with TRBJ2-5; D is unresolved. The DNA matches TRBJ2-7 better at its end, which makes the J call doubtful. The CDR3 spans 11 residues. CDR1 is SQVTM and CDR2 is ANQGSEA in the germline V gene. This CDR3 reads CSVASAYEQYF. The CDR3 region has the DNA TGCAGCGTTGCGTCGGCCTACGAGCAGTACTTC.

Here the CDR3 DNA reads TGTGCCAGCAGCCAAGACGATGCAACTAATGAAAAACTGTTTTTT. It yields the protein CASSQDDATNEKLFF. This chain links TRBV3-1 with TRBJ1-4; D ambiguous. Trimming took 0 bases from V and 0 from J, leaving 5 bases between them. Germline CDR1 and CDR2: LGHDT and YNNKEL (reference sequence). This CDR3 has 15 residues.

This chain uses TRBV6-1 with TRBJ1-1, with D possibly being TRBD1 (6 bases). CDR1 is MNHNS, CDR2 SASEGT, per germline. The V gene lost 1 base and the J gene lost 3 bases, with 9 bases spanning the gap. CDR3 size: 14 residues. CDR3 loop: CASSEGGLDTEAFF. The CDR3 DNA sequence: TGTGCCAGCAGTGAAGGGGGGCTTGACACTGAAGCTTTCTTT.

Only a few counts were recorded for this clonotype. The chain is built from TRBV24-1 and TRBJ2-5; a weak D match, TRBD2 (7 bases). Germline V gives CDR1 KGHDR, CDR2 SFDVKD. The CDR3 runs to 16 residues. With 3 bases removed from V and 5 bases from J, the gap between germline ends came to 18 bases. CDR3 amino acids: CATSDLGQLGGETQYF. The CDR3 DNA is TGTGCCACCAGTGATCTCGGACAGCTCGGGGGGGAGACCCAGTACTTC.

This clonotype was recorded a few times. The CDR3, as DNA: TGTGCCAGCATCCCATTTACAGGGGTCTCCACAGATACGCAGTATTTT. Translation: CASIPFTGVSTDTQYF. The chain combines TRBV7-9 with TRBJ2-3; 7 bases are a match to TRBD1. Germline V CDR1 and CDR2: SEHNR, FQNEAQ (reference sequence). The CDR3 runs to 16 residues. J gave up 2 bases and V 7 bases, and 12 bases lay outside the gene matches.

The chain employs TRBV4-3 and TRBJ2-1; the match to TRBD2 covers 7 bases. The CDR3 runs to 19 residues. Germline V gene lookup returns CDR1 LGHNA and CDR2 YSLEER. J gave up 8 bases and V 0 bases, and 19 bases lay outside the gene matches. CDR3 residues: CASSQEGPARDYSSDEQFF. The CDR3 region has the DNA TGCGCCAGCAGCCAAGAGGGTCCAGCTCGGGACTATTCTTCCGATGAGCAGTTCTTC.

This chain uses TRBV4-3 with TRBJ1-5; D is ambiguous. Deletions cut 0 bases from V and 6 bases from J, with 9 bases between. The CDR3 sequence is 14 residues long. CDR1 is LGHNA, CDR2 YSLEER, per germline. The CDR3 reads CASSQEGGLQPQHF. CDR3 in DNA: TGCGCCAGCAGCCAAGAGGGAGGGCTTCAGCCCCAGCATTTT.

This clonotype was counted a few times. The chain joins TRBV20-1 to TRBJ2-1, with a possible D match to TRBD2 (5 bases). V was clipped by 8 bases and J by 6 bases, with 14 bases between them. CDR3 size: 12 residues. Germline V gene lookup returns CDR1 DFQATT and CDR2 SNEGSKA (reference sequence). The CDR3 reads CSNELVSNEQFF. DNA of the CDR3: TGCAGTAACGAACTAGTTTCCAATGAGCAGTTCTTC.

The J gene is TRBJ2-1, the V gene TRBV6-6; D is unclear. The V gene's germline CDR1 is MNHNY and CDR2 SVGAGI (reference sequence). The V end lost 0 bases, the J end lost 6 bases, and 6 bases lay between the germline ends. CDR3 length: 13 residues. In DNA, the CDR3 is TGTGCCAGCAGTTACTCGAACGTCAATGAGCAGTTCTTC. Translated, it gives CASSYSNVNEQFF.

The V call is TRBV6-1, the J call TRBJ2-5; no reliable D call. The end of the DNA aligns better with TRBJ2-7, so the J call may be wrong. The CDR3 consists of 13 residues. CDR1 MNHNS and CDR2 SASEGT come from the germline V gene. CDR3 protein: CASSEARVGEQYF. CDR3 in DNA: TGTGCCAGCAGTGAAGCAAGGGTGGGCGAGCAGTACTTC.

There are a few counts of this clonotype. CDR3: CASSVDAGPYGYTF. The DNA for the CDR3 is TGTGCCAGCAGCGTAGATGCAGGGCCCTATGGCTACACCTTC. V and J are TRBV9 and TRBJ1-2, with D perhaps matching TRBD1 (5 bases). Germline CDR1 SGDLS, CDR2 YYNGEE. Trimming took 0 bases from V and 4 from J, leaving 10 bases between them. This CDR3 is 14 amino acids long.

The rearrangement joins TRBV28 to TRBJ2-1; possible D gene TRBD1, 6 bases. Germline V lookup: CDR1 MDHEN, CDR2 SYDVKM. The CDR3 contains 16 residues. Trimming stripped 1 base from V and 2 bases from J, with 12 bases between. The CDR3 region has the DNA TGTGCCAGCAGTTTATCACAGGGCAACACCTACAATGAGCAGTTCTTC. Translated, it gives CASSLSQGNTYNEQFF.

The V and J genes are TRBV7-9 and TRBJ2-2; perhaps TRBD2 as D (5 bases). The V end lost 4 bases, the J end lost 5 bases, and 11 bases lay between the germline ends. Germline loops: CDR1 SEHNR, CDR2 FQNEAQ (reference sequence). The CDR3 runs 14 residues. The CDR3 coding sequence is TGTGCCAGCAGCTGGACTGGACTTACCGGGGAGCTGTTTTTT. Its protein product is CASSWTGLTGELFF.

This clonotype was recorded a few times. The V and J genes are TRBV7-4 and TRBJ1-5, with TRBD1 as a possible D gene (5 bases). The CDR3 consists of 16 residues. Germline values: CDR1 SGHVT, CDR2 SQSDAQ. V was clipped by 6 bases and J by 0 bases, with 15 bases between them. CDR3 sequence: CASRPRGGYSNQPQHF. The CDR3 DNA is TGTGCCAGCAGACCCCGCGGGGGATATAGCAATCAGCCCCAGCATTTT.

This clonotype was picked up a small number of times. V is TRBV6-2 or TRBV6-3 and J is TRBJ2-7; possible D gene TRBD1, 5 bases. The CDR3 is made up of 14 amino acids. The germline V and J ends were trimmed by 1 base and 5 bases, with 12 bases remaining between them. CDR1 MNHEY and CDR2 SVGEGT come from the germline V gene. In DNA form, the CDR3 reads TGTGCCAGCAGTTACTTCCAGGGTACCCACGAGCAGTACTTC. Amino acids: CASSYFQGTHEQYF.

This clonotype showed up just a few times. This rearrangement joins TRBV12-3 or TRBV12-4 to TRBJ1-6; D perhaps matches TRBD1 (5 bases). The CDR3 has 14 residues. The germline V and J ends were trimmed by 4 bases and 9 bases, with 13 bases remaining between them. The CDR3, as DNA: TGTGCCAGCAGTTCGGCAGGGAAGGGTTCACCCCTCCACTTT. It yields the protein CASSSAGKGSPLHF.

The chain links TRBV6-5 to TRBJ2-5; D is unclear. The J call is uncertain, as TRBJ2-1 better fits the DNA end. There are 14 residues in the CDR3. Per germline, CDR1 MNHEY and CDR2 SVGAGI. In DNA, the CDR3 is TGTGCCAGCAGGTGGAGCACCCTGGGGAATGAGCAGTTCTTC. As protein: CASRWSTLGNEQFF.

The CDR3: CASSQDRQGTDTQYF. CDR3 nucleotides: TGCGCCAGCAGCCAAGATCGACAGGGTACAGATACGCAGTATTTT. V gene TRBV4-3 combines with J gene TRBJ2-3; TRBD1 matches 7 bases. The J segment lost 3 bases and the V segment lost 0 bases, leaving 3 bases of the junction unmatched. This CDR3 is 15 amino acids long. The germline V gene has CDR1 LGHNA and CDR2 YSLEER.

V gene TRBV20-1 combines with J gene TRBJ2-3; TRBD1 aligns across 8 bases. CDR1 and CDR2 from the germline V gene are DFQATT and SNEGSKA (reference sequence). J was trimmed by 5 bases and V by 6 bases; bases with no gene match: 13. CDR3 length: 15 amino acids. Written as DNA, the CDR3 is TGCAGTGCATTCCAACAGGGGGAAGTGAAAGATACGCAGTATTTT. Protein sequence: CSAFQQGEVKDTQYF.

The chain links TRBV5-1 to TRBJ2-1; the D gene is possibly TRBD2 (6 bases). Trimming left V 6 bases short and J 8 bases short, with 21 bases between. Germline CDR1 reads SGHRS; CDR2 reads YFSETQ. This CDR3 spans 15 amino acids. The CDR3 loop reads CASTGTSMPEDEQFF. The CDR3 DNA is TGCGCCAGCACCGGAACTAGCATGCCGGAGGATGAGCAGTTCTTC.

This clonotype came up a few times. The chain joins TRBV28 to TRBJ1-4; TRBD1 might be the D (6 bases). The germline gives CDR1 MDHEN, CDR2 SYDVKM. The CDR3 is 15 amino acids. Trimming cost V 1 base and J 6 bases, with 12 bases left between them. In DNA, the CDR3 is TGTGCCAGCAGTTTATCCGGGACAAGGGATGAAAAACTGTTTTTT. It encodes CASSLSGTRDEKLFF.